This T cell receptor beta chain was profiled in a study of identical twins. Study outcomes and limitations: Twins showed weaker excess sharing in their beta out-of-frame sequences.

V lost 1 base and J lost 2; bases outside the gene matches: 0. This CDR3 region has 15 residues. Germline V gives CDR1 LGHDT, CDR2 YNNKEL (reference sequence). This clonotype was observed at least ten times. Its antigen is unidentified. TCRdb used MiXCR to reprocess the 5' RACE reads, holding one entry per CDR3 protein. The table has about 890,000 distinct CDR3 sequences, roughly 12% seen once. This same sample was also part of a study on yellow fever vaccine responses in identical twins. As that report states: Twins' vaccine T cell responses were reported to seem partly convergent and partly personalized.

The sample consisted of PBMCs. The sequence came from a woman between 18 and 29 years old in good health. V gene TRBV3-1 combines with J gene TRBJ2-5; 11 bases match TRBD2. The CDR3 nucleotides read TGTGCCAGCAGCCAAGGACTAGCGGGGCAAGAGACCCAGTACTTC. It is translated as CASSQGLAGQETQYF.